These 18 T cell receptor beta chains were sequenced from one sample in a study of CD8 T cells in ankylosing spondylitis. Using its own MiXCR run on the 5' RACE reads, TCRdb lists one record per CDR3 protein. The sample holds some 300,000 distinct CDR3 sequences; 20% are singletons and the top ten take around 3.2%. The specimen was blood, either unsorted or a sorted T cell fraction (not recorded which). These TCRs come from a female donor with ankylosing spondylitis or in good health (not recorded which).

This clonotype came up once. This chain links TRBV20-1 with TRBJ2-1; TRBD2 aligns across 7 bases. The CDR3 runs to 16 residues. The V and J ends lost 1 base and 10 bases, in that order; junction bases with no gene match: 16. Germline CDR1 and CDR2: DFQATT and SNEGSKA (reference sequence). Here the CDR3 DNA reads TGCAGTGCTAGAGGGATTAAGTCGGGGGGTCGCCGGGAGCAGTTCTTC. Translated, it gives CSARGIKSGGRREQFF.

The chain uses TRBV5-4 and TRBJ2-3, with TRBD2 identical over 11 bases. The trim removed 4 bases at V and 5 bases at J, leaving 3 bases unmatched. This CDR3 contains 14 residues. CDR1 SGHNT and CDR2 YYREEE come from the germline V gene (reference sequence). The CDR3 coding sequence is TGTGCCAGCAGCCGTAGCGGGGGGGGAGATACGCAGTATTTT. The encoded protein is CASSRSGGGDTQYF.

The chain uses TRBV3-1 and TRBJ2-1; a possible D gene is TRBD2 (5 bases). V was clipped by 3 bases and J by 10 bases, with 10 bases between them. This CDR3 comprises 12 residues. Germline V gene lookup returns CDR1 LGHDT and CDR2 YNNKEL (reference sequence). CDR3 bases: TGTGCCAGCAGCCAGGCGGGCGGGGAGCAGTTCTTC. Its protein product is CASSQAGGEQFF.

This clonotype was seen more than once but under ten times. The rearrangement joins TRBV12-3 or TRBV12-4 to TRBJ2-7; D is perhaps TRBD2 (5 bases). Trimming stripped 3 bases from V and 7 bases from J, with 19 bases between. This CDR3 contains 15 residues. Here the CDR3 reads CASSLEQGPTGEQYF. In DNA, the CDR3 is TGTGCCAGCAGTTTGGAGCAAGGACCAACGGGGGAGCAGTACTTC.

This clonotype appeared a few times. V is TRBV29-1 and J is TRBJ1-1; TRBD1 is a possible D gene (5 bases). The CDR3 totals 13 residues. V lost 8 bases, J lost 3 bases, and 16 bases lay in between. Germline CDR1 is SQVTM and CDR2 is ANQGSEA. The CDR3 bases are TGCAGCTCGAACCTGGGGGGTGACACTGAAGCTTTCTTT. Protein product: CSSNLGGDTEAFF.

This clonotype appeared a few times. This chain uses TRBV20-1 with TRBJ2-1; 12 nucleotides agree with TRBD2. There are 15 residues in the CDR3. Looked up from germline, CDR1 is DFQATT and CDR2 is SNEGSKA (reference sequence). After removal of 4 bases from V and 10 bases from J, the junction contained 11 bases not matched to a gene. The CDR3 nucleotides are TGCAGTGCTACCAATAGACTAGCGGGAGCACGGGAGCAGTTCTTC. It codes for CSATNRLAGAREQFF.

This clonotype has at least ten counts. The chain links TRBV12-3 or TRBV12-4 to TRBJ1-1, with D uncertain. Trimming pared 6 bases from V and 2 bases from J, leaving 13 bases between. This CDR3 has 14 residues. The CDR3 sequence: CASRKRRENTEAFF. The CDR3, as DNA: TGTGCCAGCAGAAAACGTCGTGAAAACACTGAAGCTTTCTTT.

The V and J genes are TRBV20-1 and TRBJ2-3, with D possibly matching TRBD1 (6 bases). CDR3 length: 12 residues. Trimming left V 3 bases short and J 8 bases short, with 12 bases between. Looked up from germline, CDR1 is DFQATT and CDR2 is SNEGSKA (reference sequence). CDR3 nucleotides: TGCAGTGCTAGTACCAGAGGGGGTACGCAGTATTTT. This translates into CSASTRGGTQYF.

The chain recombines TRBV25-1 with TRBJ1-2, with D possibly being TRBD1 (5 bases). CDR1 is MGHDK and CDR2 is SYGVNS in the germline V gene. The CDR3 contains 15 residues. V was clipped by 3 bases and J by 5 bases, with 16 bases between them. The CDR3 protein is CASSDPAGTSYGYTF. In DNA form, the CDR3 reads TGTGCCAGCAGTGACCCGGCCGGGACTTCGTATGGCTACACCTTC.

This clonotype was seen a few times. V is TRBV6-2 or TRBV6-3 and J is TRBJ2-6; unclear D gene. Trimming stripped 0 bases from V and 2 bases from J, with 11 bases between. The CDR3 is 17 amino acids. The germline gives CDR1 MNHEY, CDR2 SVGEGT. The CDR3 nucleotides read TGTGCCAGCAGTTACTCGAGTACCAGTGCTGGGGCCAACGTCCTGACTTTC. The encoded protein is CASSYSSTSAGANVLTF.

There are a few counts of this clonotype. This chain links TRBV12-3 or TRBV12-4 with TRBJ2-7, with a weak D call TRBD1 (5 bases). Trimming took 6 bases from V and 6 from J, leaving 21 bases between them. This CDR3 is 15 amino acids long. CDR3 region: CASRPSLGSQGEQYF. As DNA, the CDR3 is TGTGCCAGCAGACCCTCGCTAGGATCCCAGGGCGAGCAGTACTTC.

V and J are TRBV12-3 or TRBV12-4 and TRBJ2-1; 11 nucleotides match TRBD2. Losses at the gene ends were 5 bases for V and 11 bases for J; bases not matched to a gene: 5. This CDR3 has 13 residues. In DNA, the CDR3 is TGTGCCAGCAGTCCGGGACTAGCGGCTAAGCAGTTCTTC. Residues: CASSPGLAAKQFF.

This clonotype was counted only a few times. J is TRBJ1-5 and V is TRBV6-1; maybe TRBD1 (5 bases). From germline, CDR1 is MNHNS and CDR2 SASEGT. The CDR3 loop spans 13 amino acids. V was clipped by 6 bases and J by 5 bases, with 11 bases between them. The CDR3 region is CASRDGGDQPQHF. CDR3 in DNA: TGTGCCAGCAGAGACGGAGGGGATCAGCCCCAGCATTTT.

The chain carries TRBV20-1 and TRBJ2-5; TRBD2 aligns across 10 bases. Germline V CDR1 and CDR2: DFQATT, SNEGSKA (reference sequence). The CDR3 length is 16 residues. The J segment lost 0 bases and the V segment lost 1 base, leaving 5 bases of the junction unmatched. The CDR3 reads CSARGLAGDNQETQYF. CDR3 nucleotide sequence: TGCAGTGCTAGAGGGCTAGCGGGAGATAACCAAGAGACCCAGTACTTC.

The sample holds many counts of this clonotype. The chain recombines TRBV29-1 with TRBJ1-6; 10 bases agree with TRBD1. The ends lost 7 bases at V and 5 bases at J; junction bases unmatched: 5. The CDR3 sequence is 14 residues long. CDR1 is SQVTM and CDR2 is ANQGSEA in the germline V gene. The CDR3 here is CSAGTGEHNSPLHF. CDR3 bases: TGCAGCGCCGGGACAGGGGAACATAATTCACCCCTCCACTTT. Full variable domain (missing parts from reference TRBV29-1 and TRBJ1-6): SAVISQKPSRDICQRGTSLTIQCQVDSQVTMMFWYRQQPGQSLTLIATANQGSEATYESGFVIDKFPISRPNLTFSTLTVSNMSPEDSSIYLCSAGTGEHNSPLHFGNGTRLTVT.

The genes are TRBV5-4 and TRBJ1-5; D unclear. The CDR3 spans 14 residues. Germline CDR1 reads SGHNT; CDR2 reads YYREEE (reference sequence). The germline V and J ends were trimmed by 2 bases and 3 bases, with 9 bases remaining between them. CDR3: CASSFTGDNQPQHF. Here the CDR3 DNA reads TGTGCCAGCAGCTTCACCGGGGACAATCAGCCCCAGCATTTT.

In its sample, this clonotype was seen once. V gene TRBV18 combines with J gene TRBJ2-7; the D is unclear. Trimming left V 3 bases short and J 0 bases short, with 9 bases between. CDR3 length: 14 residues. Germline V gene lookup returns CDR1 KGHSH and CDR2 LQKENI. The CDR3: CASSPGIFSYEQYF. For the CDR3, the DNA is TGTGCCAGCTCACCCGGCATTTTCTCCTACGAGCAGTACTTC. Full variable domain (missing parts from reference TRBV18 and TRBJ2-7): NAGVMQNPRHLVRRRGQEARLRCSPMKGHSHVYWYRQLPEEGLKFMVYLQKENIIDESGMPKERFSAEFPKEGPSILRIQQVVRGDSAAYFCASSPGIFSYEQYFGPGTRLTVT.

The chain has TRBV28 and TRBJ2-2; the match to TRBD2 covers 8 bases. Germline loops: CDR1 MDHEN, CDR2 SYDVKM. This CDR3 has 16 amino acids. V was pared by 5 bases and J by 0 bases, with 5 bases of the junction left unmatched. CDR3 residues: CASSLPGLANTGELFF. Here the CDR3 DNA reads TGTGCCAGCAGTCTCCCGGGACTAGCGAACACCGGGGAGCTGTTTTTT.